This TCR beta chain was documented in a study of OX40 agonist ivuxolimab in advanced cancers. Study information: The patients received ivuxolimab by intravenous route every 2 weeks at 0.01 to 10 mg/kg. Patients were around 83% male with ages roughly 20 to 80, mean 60.

Study-wide points: Researchers report that CD8+ T cells had, on average, more expanded clones than CD4+.

The protocol was immunoSEQ multiplex PCR, while the TCRdb copy is restricted to in-frame clones and leaves out a portion. The profile shows tens of thousands of clones, over 80% of them singletons. Details on this clone: Its antigen is undetermined.

Per germline, CDR1 ENHRY and CDR2 SYGVKD. V lost 10 bases and J 1 base, leaving 10 bases between the germline ends. CDR3 length equals 12 residues. The TCR originated in an adult with an advanced solid tumor such as melanoma, head and neck, liver or kidney cancer. The starting material was CD4+ or CD8+ T cells sorted from blood, obtained in a trial of the OX40 agonist ivuxolimab. This chain uses TRBV10-3 with TRBJ1-1; D gene uncertain. The CDR3 reads CATGSTNTEAFF. In DNA form, the CDR3 reads TGTGCCACGGGGAGCACGAACACTGAAGCTTTCTTT.